This entry features one T cell receptor beta chain sequence. Its antigen is currently unknown. Germline V gene sequence: CDR1 SGHNT, CDR2 YYREEE (reference sequence). Deletions cut 4 bases from V and 4 bases from J, with 15 bases between. The CDR3 sequence is 16 residues long. Expressed TCRB transcripts were sequenced because the entire RNA isolate underwent reverse transcription. Data came from immunoSEQ multiplex PCR; TCRdb stores just in-frame clones and leaves some out. The table lists 300,000 to 400,000 clones, around a tenth of them singletons. These data originate in a study of beta chain features in type 1 diabetes. Study-wide results and caveats: The study found moderately but significantly shorter TCRB CDR3s in all four CD4+ subsets of Type 1 diabetes patients.

The genes are TRBV5-4 and TRBJ2-6; tentatively, D is TRBD2 (6 bases). The TCR sequence derives from a man aged 25 to 40 with type 1 diabetes. Sequencing was performed on central memory CD4+ T cells from blood. The CDR3 DNA follows: TGTGCCAGCAGCCCGACGGGGACTTCGGGGGCCAACGTCCTGACTTTC. Translated, it gives CASSPTGTSGANVLTF. Full variable domain (remainder filled in from reference TRBV5-4 and TRBJ2-6): ETGVTQSPTHLIKTRGQQVTLRCSSQSGHNTVSWYQQALGQGPQFIFQYYREEENGRGNFPPRFSGLQFPNYSSELNVNALELDDSALYLCASSPTGTSGANVLTFGAGSRLTVL.